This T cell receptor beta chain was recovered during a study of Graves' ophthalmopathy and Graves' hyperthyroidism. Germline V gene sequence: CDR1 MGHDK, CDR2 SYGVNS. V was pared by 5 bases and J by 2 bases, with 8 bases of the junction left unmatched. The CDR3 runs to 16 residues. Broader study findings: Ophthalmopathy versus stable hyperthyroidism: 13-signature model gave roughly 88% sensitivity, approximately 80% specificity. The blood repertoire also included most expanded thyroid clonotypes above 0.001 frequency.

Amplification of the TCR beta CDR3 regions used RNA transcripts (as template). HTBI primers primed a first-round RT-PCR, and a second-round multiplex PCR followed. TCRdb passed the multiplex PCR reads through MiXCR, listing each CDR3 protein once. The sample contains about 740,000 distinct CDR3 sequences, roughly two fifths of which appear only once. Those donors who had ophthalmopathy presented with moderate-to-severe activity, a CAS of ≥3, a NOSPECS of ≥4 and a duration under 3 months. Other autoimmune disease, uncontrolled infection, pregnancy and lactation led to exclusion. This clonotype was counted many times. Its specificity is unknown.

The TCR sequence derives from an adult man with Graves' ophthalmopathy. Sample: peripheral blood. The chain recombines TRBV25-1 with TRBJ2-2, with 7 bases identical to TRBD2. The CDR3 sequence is CASSSWEGPNTGELFF. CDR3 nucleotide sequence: TGTGCCAGCAGTTCGTGGGAGGGCCCTAACACCGGGGAGCTGTTTTTT.